These 10 T cell receptor beta chains originate from one sample sequenced in a study of human thymus T cells. Surgeons resected thymus tissue during corrective heart surgery. Produced via immunoSEQ multiplex PCR; TCRdb's table is partial and in-frame only. Here the sample spans some 72,000 clones, just over 95% being singletons. Sequenced material: thymus tissue. These receptors originate from a boy in the first two years of life with a congenital heart defect but otherwise immunologically healthy.

This sequence joins TRBV29-1 and TRBJ2-4; TRBD1 might be the D (6 bases). CDR1 and CDR2 (germline): SQVTM, ANQGSEA. The V and J ends lost 7 bases and 3 bases respectively, with 19 bases between them. The CDR3 loop spans 15 amino acids. The CDR3 region has the DNA TGCAGCGGTGTACAGGGCTCCCTCTACAAAAACATTCAGTACTTC. Translated, it gives CSGVQGSLYKNIQYF.

As for this clone: The junction departs from the called germline gene at one end, perhaps through a read error. Within the sample, other DNA sequences also encode this same CDR3. V usage is TRBV7-2 and J usage is TRBJ1-2; TRBD1 is a possible D gene (5 bases). The CDR3 sequence is 16 residues long. The germline V gene encodes CDR1 SGHTA and CDR2 FQGNSA. CDR3 nucleotides: TGTGCCAGCAGCTCTCCTGGGGCAGGGAACTACTATGGATACACCTTC. Translation: CASSSPGAGNYYGYTF.

CDR3 coding DNA: TGTGCCAGCAGCCCACCGGGGGGGGTAGCTAACTATGGCTACACCTTC. Encoded protein: CASSPPGGVANYGYTF. The chain has TRBV7-2 and TRBJ1-2; perhaps TRBD1 as D (5 bases). The CDR3 consists of 16 residues. The V end lost 5 bases, the J end lost 0 bases, and 16 bases lay between the germline ends. Germline V gene lookup returns CDR1 SGHTA and CDR2 FQGNSA.

The rearrangement uses TRBV9 and TRBJ1-6, with 7 bases identical to TRBD1. The CDR3 runs 17 residues. V lost 3 bases to trimming and J lost 8 bases; unmatched junction nucleotides: 14. Germline V gene data show CDR1 as SGDLS and CDR2 as YYNGEE. The CDR3 is CASSAPQGGRNYSPLHF. The DNA for the CDR3 is TGTGCCAGCAGCGCACCTCAGGGGGGCCGGAATTATTCACCCCTCCACTTT.

V is TRBV9 and J is TRBJ2-2, with TRBD2 matching over 7 bases. CDR1 is SGDLS, CDR2 YYNGEE, per germline. This CDR3 spans 19 amino acids. V shed 0 bases and J 2 bases; nucleotides not matched to a gene: 13. CDR3 DNA sequence: TGTGCCAGCAGCGTAGACGGCGGGAGATCTCCCGTTAACACCGGGGAGCTGTTTTTT. Its protein product is CASSVDGGRSPVNTGELFF.

V and J are TRBV2 and TRBJ1-4; 7 bases align to TRBD1. V was pared by 6 bases and J by 4 bases, with 11 bases of the junction left unmatched. CDR3 length: 16 amino acids. Germline V gene data show CDR1 as SNHLY and CDR2 as FYNNEI. Written as DNA, the CDR3 is TGTGCCAGCAGACGGACAGGCCGGGTTCATAATGAAAAACTGTTTTTT. This sequence encodes CASRRTGRVHNEKLFF.

This clone occurred once. In DNA, the CDR3 is TGTGCCAGCAGCCAAGGCCTAGCGGGAGGTACCACAGATACGCAGTATTTT. Residues: CASSQGLAGGTTDTQYF. This chain joins TRBV14 and TRBJ2-3, with 11 bases aligning to TRBD2. The CDR3 runs 17 residues. J gave up 2 bases and V 1 base, and 5 bases lay outside the gene matches. Germline V gene data show CDR1 as SGHDN and CDR2 as FVKESK.

The chain carries TRBV5-6 and TRBJ2-1, with D possibly TRBD2 on 6 matching bases. V lost 4 bases and J 4 bases, leaving 15 bases between the germline ends. The CDR3 sequence is 15 residues long. Germline CDR1 SGHDT, CDR2 YYEEEE. The CDR3 DNA sequence: TGTGCCAGCAGCCCGGGGCGGGAAAGATACAATGAGCAGTTCTTC. It codes for CASSPGRERYNEQFF.

The rearrangement links TRBV5-1 to TRBJ1-2; D may be TRBD1 (5 bases). V lost 0 bases and J 5 bases, leaving 11 bases between the germline ends. The CDR3 is 14 residues long. CDR1 and CDR2 (germline): SGHRS, YFSETQ. The CDR3 protein is CASSLGRQGYGYTF. The CDR3 region has the DNA TGCGCCAGCAGCTTGGGGAGGCAGGGATATGGCTACACCTTC.

This clone is a singleton in its sample. The chain employs TRBV29-1 and TRBJ1-1; no reliable D call. The CDR3 extends over 15 amino acids. Germline CDR1 and CDR2: SQVTM and ANQGSEA. Trimming took 7 bases from V and 1 from J, leaving 19 bases between them. The CDR3 region is CSAIIGEIRNTEAFF. The CDR3 nucleotides read TGCAGCGCTATTATTGGAGAGATTCGGAACACTGAAGCTTTCTTT. Full variable domain (outside the CDR3, taken from reference TRBV29-1 and TRBJ1-1): SAVISQKPSRDICQRGTSLTIQCQVDSQVTMMFWYRQQPGQSLTLIATANQGSEATYESGFVIDKFPISRPNLTFSTLTVSNMSPEDSSIYLCSAIIGEIRNTEAFFGQGTRLTVV.